One T cell receptor (beta chain) is described in this entry. These data come from a study of blood T cell repertoires in COVID-19. For the study at large: The samples span acute and convalescent COVID-19 from the United States, Italy and Spain. T cells, B-cell-depleted T cells, or PBMCs supplied cDNA or gDNA.

Per the study methods: By means of reference gene primer amplification, nucleated cell counts were estimated. Here immunoSEQ multiplex PCR was the method, and the copy in TCRdb shows in-frame clones only, minus some. V, J and clone size derive from that table, while D and trimming were established from the DNA sequence. The sample comprises about 110,000 clones, roughly 80% of which are singletons, and more than 8% rests with the top ten. Germline V gene lookup returns CDR1 SGHTA and CDR2 FQGNSA. The V and J ends lost 4 bases and 4 bases respectively, with 14 bases between them. The CDR3 runs 14 residues.

This receptor was obtained from an older woman with acute or convalescent COVID-19. J is TRBJ2-7 and V is TRBV7-2, with TRBD2 as a possible D gene (5 bases). Sequenced material: peripheral blood. The CDR3 DNA sequence: TGTGCCAGCAGCTCCGGAGGATCCCCTTACGAGCAGTACTTC. Its translation: CASSSGGSPYEQYF.